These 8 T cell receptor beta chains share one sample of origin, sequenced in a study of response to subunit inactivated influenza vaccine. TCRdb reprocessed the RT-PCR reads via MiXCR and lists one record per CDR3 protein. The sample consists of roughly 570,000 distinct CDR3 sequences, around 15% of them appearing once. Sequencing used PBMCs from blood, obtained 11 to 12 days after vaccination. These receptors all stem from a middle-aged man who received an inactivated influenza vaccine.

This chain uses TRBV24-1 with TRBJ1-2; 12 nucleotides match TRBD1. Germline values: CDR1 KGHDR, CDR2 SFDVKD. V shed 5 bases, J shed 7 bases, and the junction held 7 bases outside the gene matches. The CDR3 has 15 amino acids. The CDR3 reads CATSAPGQGAAGYTF. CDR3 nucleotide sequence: TGTGCCACCAGTGCCCCGGGACAGGGGGCGGCTGGCTACACCTTC.

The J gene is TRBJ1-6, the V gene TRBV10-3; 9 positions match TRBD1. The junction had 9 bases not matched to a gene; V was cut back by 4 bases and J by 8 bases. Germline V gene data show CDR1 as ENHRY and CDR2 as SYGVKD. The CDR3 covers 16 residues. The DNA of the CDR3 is TGTGCCATCAGTGCGGCGGGACAGGGTGCTTATTCACCCCTCCACTTT. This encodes CAISAAGQGAYSPLHF.

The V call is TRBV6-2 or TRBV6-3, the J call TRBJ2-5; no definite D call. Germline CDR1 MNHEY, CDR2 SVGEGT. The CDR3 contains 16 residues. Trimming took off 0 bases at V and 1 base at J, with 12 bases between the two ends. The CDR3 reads CASSYSIGQLQETQYF. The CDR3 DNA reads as TGTGCCAGCAGTTACTCGATAGGGCAGCTCCAAGAGACCCAGTACTTC.

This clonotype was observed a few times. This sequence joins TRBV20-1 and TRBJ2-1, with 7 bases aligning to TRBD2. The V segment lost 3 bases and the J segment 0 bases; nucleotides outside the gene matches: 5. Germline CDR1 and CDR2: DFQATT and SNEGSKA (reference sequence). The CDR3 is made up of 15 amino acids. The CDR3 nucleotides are TGCAGTGCTAGCCGACTAGCAATCTCCTACAATGAGCAGTTCTTC. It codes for CSASRLAISYNEQFF.

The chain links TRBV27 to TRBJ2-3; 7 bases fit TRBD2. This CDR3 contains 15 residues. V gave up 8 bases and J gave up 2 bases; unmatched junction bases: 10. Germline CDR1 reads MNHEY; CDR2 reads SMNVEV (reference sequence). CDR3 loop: CASARASGNTDTQYF. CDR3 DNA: TGTGCCAGCGCAAGAGCTAGCGGAAACACAGATACGCAGTATTTT.

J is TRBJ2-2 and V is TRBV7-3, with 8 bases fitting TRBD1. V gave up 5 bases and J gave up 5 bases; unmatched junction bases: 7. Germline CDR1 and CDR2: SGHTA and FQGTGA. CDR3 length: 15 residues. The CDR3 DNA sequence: TGTGCCAGCAGCCCGACAGGGGAGAGGACCGGGGAGCTGTTTTTT. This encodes CASSPTGERTGELFF.

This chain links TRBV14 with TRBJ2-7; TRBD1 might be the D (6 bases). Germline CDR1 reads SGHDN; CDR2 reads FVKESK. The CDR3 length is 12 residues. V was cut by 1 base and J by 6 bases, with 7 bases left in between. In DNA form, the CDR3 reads TGTGCCAGCAGCCAAGTCAGGGGCGAGCAGTACTTC. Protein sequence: CASSQVRGEQYF.

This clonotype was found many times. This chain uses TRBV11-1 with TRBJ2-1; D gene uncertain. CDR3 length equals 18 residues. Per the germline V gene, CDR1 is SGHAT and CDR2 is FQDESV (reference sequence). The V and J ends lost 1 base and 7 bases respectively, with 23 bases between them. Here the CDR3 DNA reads TGTGCCAGCAGCTTAGATTTGTGGTTAACTCCAGGTCGGAATGAGCAGTTCTTC. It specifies CASSLDLWLTPGRNEQFF.